In this sample, the clone carrying this T cell receptor beta chain turned up a few times. The CDR3 extends over 15 amino acids. The germline CDR1 and CDR2 sequences are SNHLY and FYNNEI. V lost 5 bases, J lost 2 bases, and 16 bases lay in between. This record comes from a study of T-cell memory formation after mild COVID-19. TCRdb used MiXCR to reprocess the 5' RACE reads, holding one entry per CDR3 protein. Of a few hundred thousand distinct CDR3 sequences in the sample, 20% to 25% were seen once. V is TRBV2 and J is TRBJ2-7; perhaps TRBD2 as D (5 bases). Sequencing was carried out using PBMCs or a T cell subset sorted from them (not recorded which). This receptor was obtained from a man aged 18 to 29 who had mild COVID-19 (a few samples of this study predate the infection). Cell type and time point are not known. For the CDR3, the DNA is TGTGCCAGCAGTCTAGCAAAACAGCGCCCCTACGAGCAGTACTTC. It is translated as CASSLAKQRPYEQYF.